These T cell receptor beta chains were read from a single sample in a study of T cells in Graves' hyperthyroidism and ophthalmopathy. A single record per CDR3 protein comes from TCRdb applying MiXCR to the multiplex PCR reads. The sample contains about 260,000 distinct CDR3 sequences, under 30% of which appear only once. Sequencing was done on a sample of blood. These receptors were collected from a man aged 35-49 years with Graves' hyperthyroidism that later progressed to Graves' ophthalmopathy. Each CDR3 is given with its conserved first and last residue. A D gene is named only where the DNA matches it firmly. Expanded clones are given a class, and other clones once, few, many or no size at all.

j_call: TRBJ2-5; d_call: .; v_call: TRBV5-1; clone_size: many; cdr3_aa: CASSLVMRVETQYF; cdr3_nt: TGCGCCAGCAGCTTGGTAATGCGGGTGGAGACCCAGTACTTC
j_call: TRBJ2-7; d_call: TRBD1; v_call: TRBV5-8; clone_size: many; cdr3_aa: CASRNRQGSYEQYF; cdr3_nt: TGTGCCAGCAGAAATAGACAGGGGAGCTACGAGCAGTACTTC
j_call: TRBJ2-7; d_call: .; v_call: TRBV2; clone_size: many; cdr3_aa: CASSPDREQYF; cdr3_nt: TGTGCCAGCAGTCCGGACCGAGAGCAGTACTTC
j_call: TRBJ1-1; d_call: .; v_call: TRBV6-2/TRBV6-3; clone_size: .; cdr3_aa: CASSYPQGRHAANTEAFF; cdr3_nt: TGTGCCAGCAGTTACCCCCAGGGGAGGCATGCCGCGAACACTGAAGCTTTCTTT
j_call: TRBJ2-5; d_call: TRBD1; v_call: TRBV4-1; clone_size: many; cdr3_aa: CASSQASSGQGFFVETQYF; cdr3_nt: TGCGCCAGCAGCCAAGCGTCGTCCGGACAGGGGTTTTTCGTAGAGACCCAGTACTTC
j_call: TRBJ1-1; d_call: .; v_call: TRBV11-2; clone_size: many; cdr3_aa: CASSLWHGNTEAFF; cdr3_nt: TGTGCCAGCAGCTTATGGCACGGGAACACTGAAGCTTTCTTT
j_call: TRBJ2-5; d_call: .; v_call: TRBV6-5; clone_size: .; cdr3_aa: CASSSTRRETQYF; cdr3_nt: TGTGCCAGCAGCTCTACTAGGAGGGAGACCCAGTACTTC
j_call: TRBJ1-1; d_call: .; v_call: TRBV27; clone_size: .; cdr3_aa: CASSSMGGRAEAFF; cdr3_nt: TGTGCCAGCAGTTCAATGGGGGGTAGGGCTGAAGCTTTCTTT
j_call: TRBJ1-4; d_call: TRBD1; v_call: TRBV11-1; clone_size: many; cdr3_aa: CASSRGQGGTGEKLFF; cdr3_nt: TGTGCCAGCAGCCGGGGACAGGGGGGAACGGGTGAAAAACTGTTTTTT
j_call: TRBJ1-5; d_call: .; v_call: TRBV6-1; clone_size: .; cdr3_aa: CASSPISNQPQHF; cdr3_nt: TGTGCCAGCAGTCCTATTAGCAATCAGCCCCAGCATTTT
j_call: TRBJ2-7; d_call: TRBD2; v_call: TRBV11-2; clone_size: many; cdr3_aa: CASSLRFGLAGDYEQYF; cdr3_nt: TGTGCCAGCAGCTTAAGGTTCGGACTAGCGGGAGATTACGAGCAGTACTTC
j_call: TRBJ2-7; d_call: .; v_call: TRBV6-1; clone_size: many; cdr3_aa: CASSLAGFVSEQYF; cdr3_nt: TGTGCCAGCAGTCTAGCAGGGTTTGTCTCCGAGCAGTACTTC
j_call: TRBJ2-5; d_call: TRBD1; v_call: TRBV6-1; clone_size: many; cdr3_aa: CASSQQGFGETQYF; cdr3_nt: TGTGCCAGCAGTCAACAGGGGTTTGGGGAGACCCAGTACTTC
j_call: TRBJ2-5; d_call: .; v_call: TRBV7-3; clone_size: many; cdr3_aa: CASSLTRDDQETQYF; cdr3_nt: TGTGCCAGCAGCTTAACTCGCGACGACCAAGAGACCCAGTACTTC
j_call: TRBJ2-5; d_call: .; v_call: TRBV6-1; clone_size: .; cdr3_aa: CASSEVGNQETQYF; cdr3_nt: TGTGCCAGCAGTGAAGTCGGCAACCAAGAGACCCAGTACTTC
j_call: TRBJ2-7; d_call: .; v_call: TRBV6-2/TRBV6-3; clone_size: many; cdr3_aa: CASMGFFSYEQYF; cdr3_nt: TGTGCCAGCATGGGGTTTTTCTCCTACGAGCAGTACTTC
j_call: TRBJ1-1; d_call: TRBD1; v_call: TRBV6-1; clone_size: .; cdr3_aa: CASRQDRENTEAFF; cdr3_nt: TGTGCCAGCAGGCAGGACAGGGAGAACACTGAAGCTTTCTTT
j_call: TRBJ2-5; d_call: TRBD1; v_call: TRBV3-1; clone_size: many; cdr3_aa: CASSPTGGETQYF; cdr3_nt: TGTGCCAGCAGCCCGACAGGGGGAGAGACCCAGTACTTC
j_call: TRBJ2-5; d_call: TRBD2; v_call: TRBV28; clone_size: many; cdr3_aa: CASKGGETQYF; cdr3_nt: TGTGCCAGCAAGGGAGGGGAGACCCAGTACTTC
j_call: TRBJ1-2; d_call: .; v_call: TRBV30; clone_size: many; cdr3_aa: CASSPNLANYGYTF; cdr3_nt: TGTGCCTCCTCGCCCAACCTAGCTAACTATGGCTACACCTTC
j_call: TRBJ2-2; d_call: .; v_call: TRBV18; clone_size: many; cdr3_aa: CASSPPLAANTGELFF; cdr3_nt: TGTGCCAGCTCACCACCACTAGCAGCGAACACCGGGGAGCTGTTTTTT
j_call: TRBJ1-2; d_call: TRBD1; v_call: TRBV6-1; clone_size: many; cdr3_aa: CASTRTGSNYGYTF; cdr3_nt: TGTGCCAGCACAAGGACAGGATCTAACTATGGCTACACCTTC
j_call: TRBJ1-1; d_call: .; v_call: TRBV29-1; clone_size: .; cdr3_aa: CSVERGMNTEAFF; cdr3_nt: TGCAGCGTTGAAAGGGGGATGAACACTGAAGCTTTCTTT
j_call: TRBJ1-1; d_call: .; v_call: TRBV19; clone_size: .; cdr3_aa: CASSIDSTEAFF; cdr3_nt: TGTGCCAGTAGTATAGACAGCACTGAAGCTTTCTTT
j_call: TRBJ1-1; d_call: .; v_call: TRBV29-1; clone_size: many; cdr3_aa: CSSGGRSTEAFF; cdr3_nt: TGCAGCTCGGGAGGGAGGAGCACTGAAGCTTTCTTT
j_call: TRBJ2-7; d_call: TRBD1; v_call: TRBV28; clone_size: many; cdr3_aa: CASSSGQGIYEQYF; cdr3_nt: TGTGCCAGCAGTTCGGGACAGGGAATTTACGAGCAGTACTTC
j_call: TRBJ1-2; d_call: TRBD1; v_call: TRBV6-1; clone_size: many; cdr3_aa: CATQGQNNYGYTF; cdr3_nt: TGTGCCACCCAGGGACAGAATAACTATGGCTACACCTTC
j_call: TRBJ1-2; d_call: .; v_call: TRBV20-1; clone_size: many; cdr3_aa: CSANKANNYGYTF; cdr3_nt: TGCAGTGCTAATAAAGCAAATAACTATGGCTACACCTTC
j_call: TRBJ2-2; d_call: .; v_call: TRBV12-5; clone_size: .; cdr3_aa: CASGLVRGTGELFF; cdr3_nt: TGTGCTAGTGGTTTGGTAAGGGGCACCGGGGAGCTGTTTTTT
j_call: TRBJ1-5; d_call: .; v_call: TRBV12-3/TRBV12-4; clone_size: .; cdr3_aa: CASGTHQPQHF; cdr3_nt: TGTGCCAGCGGAACCCATCAGCCCCAGCATTTT
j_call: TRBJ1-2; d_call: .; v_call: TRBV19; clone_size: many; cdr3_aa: CASSISEGYTF; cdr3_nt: TGTGCCAGTAGTATCAGCGAAGGCTACACCTTC
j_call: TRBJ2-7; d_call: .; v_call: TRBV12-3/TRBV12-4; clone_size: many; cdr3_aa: CASSLRSSSYEQYF; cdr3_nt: TGTGCCAGCAGTTTAAGGTCTTCCTCCTACGAGCAGTACTTC
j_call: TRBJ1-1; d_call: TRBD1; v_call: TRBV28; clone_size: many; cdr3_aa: CASSSHWTGTRTNTEAFF; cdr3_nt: TGTGCCAGCAGTTCCCATTGGACAGGGACAAGGACGAACACTGAAGCTTTCTTT
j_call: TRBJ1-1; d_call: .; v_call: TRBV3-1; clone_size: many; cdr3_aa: CASSERLVNTEAFF; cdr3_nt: TGTGCCAGCAGCGAAAGACTGGTGAACACTGAAGCTTTCTTT
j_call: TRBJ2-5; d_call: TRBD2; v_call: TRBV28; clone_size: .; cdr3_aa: CASSWTSGRSQETQYF; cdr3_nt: TGTGCCAGCAGCTGGACTAGCGGGAGGTCTCAAGAGACCCAGTACTTC
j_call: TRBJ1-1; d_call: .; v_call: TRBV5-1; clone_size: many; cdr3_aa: CASSFYTQGNTEAFF; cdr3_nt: TGCGCCAGCAGCTTTTATACTCAGGGGAACACTGAAGCTTTCTTT
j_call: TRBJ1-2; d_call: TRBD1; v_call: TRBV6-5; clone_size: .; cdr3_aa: CASSSETGSYGYTF; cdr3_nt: TGTGCCAGCAGTTCCGAGACAGGGTCCTATGGCTACACCTTC
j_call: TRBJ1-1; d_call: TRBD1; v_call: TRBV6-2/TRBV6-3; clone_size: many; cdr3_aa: CASSYSRTGGWGNTEAFF; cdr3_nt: TGTGCCAGCAGTTACTCTCGGACAGGGGGCTGGGGGAACACTGAAGCTTTCTTT
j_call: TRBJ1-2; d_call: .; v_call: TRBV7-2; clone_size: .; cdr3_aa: CASSLLTGGAGGYTF; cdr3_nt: TGTGCCAGCAGCTTATTGACTGGCGGGGCGGGTGGCTACACCTTC
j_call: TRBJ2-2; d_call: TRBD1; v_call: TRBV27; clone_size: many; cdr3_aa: CASTPYRGYTGELFF; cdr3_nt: TGTGCCAGCACACCGTACAGGGGGTACACCGGGGAGCTGTTTTTT
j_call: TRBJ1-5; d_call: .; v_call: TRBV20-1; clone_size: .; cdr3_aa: CSATGYGSNQPQHF; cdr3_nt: TGCAGTGCCACGGGTTACGGTAGCAATCAGCCCCAGCATTTT
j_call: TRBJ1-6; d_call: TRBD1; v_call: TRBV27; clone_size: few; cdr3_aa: CASSSGWGTGQVNSPLHF; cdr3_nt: TGTGCCAGCTCCAGCGGATGGGGAACGGGACAGGTTAATTCACCCCTCCACTTT
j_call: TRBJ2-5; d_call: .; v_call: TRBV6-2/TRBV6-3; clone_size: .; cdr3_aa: CASSYPWQEETQYF; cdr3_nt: TGTGCCAGCAGTTACCCCTGGCAGGAAGAGACCCAGTACTTC
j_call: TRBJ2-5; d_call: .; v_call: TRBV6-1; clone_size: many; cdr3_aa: CASSEDSGSGETQYF; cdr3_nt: TGTGCCAGCAGTGAAGACTCAGGGTCCGGTGAGACCCAGTACTTC
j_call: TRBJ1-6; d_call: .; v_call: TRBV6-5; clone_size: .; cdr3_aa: CASSSDSISSYNSPLHF; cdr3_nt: TGTGCCAGCAGTTCCGACAGCATAAGCTCCTATAATTCACCCCTCCACTTT
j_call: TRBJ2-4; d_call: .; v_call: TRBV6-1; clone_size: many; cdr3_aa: CASTRGNIQYF; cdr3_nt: TGTGCCAGCACGAGAGGGAACATTCAGTACTTC
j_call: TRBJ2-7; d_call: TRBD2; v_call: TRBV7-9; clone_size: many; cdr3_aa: CASRGTINSGKQYF; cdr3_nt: TGTGCCAGCAGGGGGACTATAAACTCGGGGAAGCAGTACTTC
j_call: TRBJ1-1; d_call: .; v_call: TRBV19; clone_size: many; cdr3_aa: CASSHWGNTEAFF; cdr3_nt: TGTGCCAGTAGTCACTGGGGGAACACTGAAGCTTTCTTT
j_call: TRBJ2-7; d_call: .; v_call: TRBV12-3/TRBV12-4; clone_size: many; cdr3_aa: CASSLRQDYEQYF; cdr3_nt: TGTGCCAGCAGTCTGCGACAGGACTACGAGCAGTACTTC
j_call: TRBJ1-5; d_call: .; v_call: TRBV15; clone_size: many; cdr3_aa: CATSRYQGSGNQPQHF; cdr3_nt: TGTGCCACCAGCAGGTACCAGGGTTCTGGCAATCAGCCCCAGCATTTT
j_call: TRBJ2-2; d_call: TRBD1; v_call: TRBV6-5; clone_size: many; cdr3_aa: CASSYGDRGPNTGELFF; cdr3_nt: TGTGCCAGCAGTTACGGGGACAGGGGACCAAACACCGGGGAGCTGTTTTTT
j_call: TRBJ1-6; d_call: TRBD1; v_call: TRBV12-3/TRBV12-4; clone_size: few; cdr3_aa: CASSLDRGSSYNSPLHF; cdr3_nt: TGTGCCAGCAGTTTAGACAGGGGCAGCTCCTATAATTCACCCCTCCACTTT
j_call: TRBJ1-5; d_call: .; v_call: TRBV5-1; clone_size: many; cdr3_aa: CASSLLAGDQPQHF; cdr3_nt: TGCGCCAGCAGCTTGCTCGCAGGGGACCAGCCCCAGCATTTT
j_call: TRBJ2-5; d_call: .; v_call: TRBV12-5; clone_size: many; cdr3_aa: CASGLVLGYQETQYF; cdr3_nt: TGTGCTAGTGGTTTGGTATTAGGTTACCAAGAGACCCAGTACTTC
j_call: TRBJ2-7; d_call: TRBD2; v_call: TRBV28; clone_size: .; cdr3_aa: CAARRAGVYEQYF; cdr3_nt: TGTGCCGCGAGGAGAGCGGGAGTCTACGAGCAGTACTTC
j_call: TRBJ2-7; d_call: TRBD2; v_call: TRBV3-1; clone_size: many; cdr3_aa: CASSPFRASGRRQYF; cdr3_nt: TGTGCCAGCAGCCCCTTCAGGGCTAGCGGGAGGCGACAGTACTTC
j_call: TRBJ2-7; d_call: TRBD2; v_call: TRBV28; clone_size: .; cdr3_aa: CASRGLAGIYEQYF; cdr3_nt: TGTGCCAGCCGGGGGCTAGCGGGTATCTACGAGCAGTACTTC
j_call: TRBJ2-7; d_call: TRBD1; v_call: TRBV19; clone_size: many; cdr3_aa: CASSKEGQGVYEQYF; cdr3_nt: TGTGCCAGTAGTAAGGAGGGACAGGGAGTCTACGAGCAGTACTTC
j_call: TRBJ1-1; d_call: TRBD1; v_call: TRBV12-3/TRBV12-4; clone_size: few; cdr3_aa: CASINRGTTEAFF; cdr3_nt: TGTGCCAGCATCAACAGGGGGACCACTGAAGCTTTCTTT